One sample yielded the 10 T cell receptor beta chains listed below, sequenced in a study of blood T cell repertoires in COVID-19. TCRdb keeps only in-frame clones here, not all; method: immunoSEQ multiplex PCR. The data show around 250,000 clones, 85% seen once. Sequencing was done on a sample of peripheral blood. These receptors came from a man aged 45-65 years with active or convalescent COVID-19.

The chain joins TRBV28 to TRBJ1-2; D might be TRBD1 (6 bases). In germline, CDR1 is MDHEN, CDR2 SYDVKM. The V and J ends lost 2 bases and 5 bases respectively, with 9 bases between them. The length of the CDR3 is 13 residues. The CDR3 region has the DNA TGTGCCAGCAGTTTAGACAGGCTATATGGCTACACCTTC. Protein sequence: CASSLDRLYGYTF.

The chain links TRBV7-2 to TRBJ1-1, with D perhaps matching TRBD1 (6 bases). Trimming took 0 bases from V and 5 from J, leaving 7 bases between them. The CDR3 is 13 amino acids. Germline V gives CDR1 SGHTA, CDR2 FQGNSA. This CDR3 reads CASSLARGTEAFF. In nucleotides, the CDR3 is TGTGCCAGCAGCTTAGCCAGGGGTACTGAAGCTTTCTTT. Based on the CDR3 plus reference TRBV7-2 and TRBJ1-1, the full variable domain is GAGVSQSPSNKVTEKGKDVELRCDPISGHTALYWYRQSLGQGLEFLIYFQGNSAPDKSGLPSDRFSAERTGGSVSTLTIQRTQQEDSAVYLCASSLARGTEAFFGQGTRLTVV.

This rearrangement joins TRBV29-1 to TRBJ1-2; no clear D. CDR3 length: 12 residues. V lost 4 bases to trimming and J lost 4 bases, with 10 bases between them. Germline V gene lookup returns CDR1 SQVTM and CDR2 ANQGSEA. CDR3 nucleotides: TGCAGCGTTGTCACAGATATCTATGGCTACACCTTC. Protein: CSVVTDIYGYTF.

The chain has TRBV28 and TRBJ1-4; the D gene is possibly TRBD1 (6 bases). This CDR3 region has 12 residues. CDR1 and CDR2 from the germline V gene are MDHEN and SYDVKM. Trimming left V 5 bases short and J 8 bases short, with 9 bases between. CDR3 region: CASSRTGEKLFF. The CDR3 region has the DNA TGTGCCAGCAGTCGAACAGGGGAAAAACTGTTTTTT.

The rearrangement joins TRBV12-3 or TRBV12-4 to TRBJ1-3; D remains unclear. V was clipped by 3 bases and J by 4 bases, with 7 bases between them. CDR3 size: 13 residues. DNA for the CDR3: TGTGCCAGCAGTTTTTCTCGGGGAAACACCATATATTTT. Translation: CASSFSRGNTIYF.

The chain has TRBV5-5 and TRBJ2-5, with 7 bases fitting TRBD2. CDR3 length: 18 residues. The germline V gene has CDR1 SGHKS and CDR2 YYEKEE (reference sequence). Germline trimming cut 2 bases from V and 1 base from J; bases unmatched to any gene: 14. The CDR3 DNA reads as TGTGCCAGCAGCTTTGGCAAGTTCTCTAGCGGACCCCAAGAGACCCAGTACTTC. Translation gives CASSFGKFSSGPQETQYF.

This clone was counted only a few times. The chain couples TRBV28 to TRBJ1-3; D gene ambiguous. CDR1 and CDR2 (germline): MDHEN, SYDVKM. With 11 bases removed from V and 9 bases from J, the gap between germline ends came to 17 bases. The CDR3 totals 12 residues. The CDR3 bases are TGTGCCTCACATGGGCCGATCGGCACCATATATTTT. This encodes CASHGPIGTIYF.

The chain carries TRBV27 and TRBJ1-5, with D possibly matching TRBD1 (6 bases). Germline V gene data show CDR1 as MNHEY and CDR2 as SMNVEV (reference sequence). The length of the CDR3 is 15 residues. The V and J ends lost 5 bases and 7 bases respectively, with 18 bases between them. In nucleotides, the CDR3 is TGTGCCAGCAGTCTCACAGGGATAATTGGGCAGCCCCAGCATTTT. Its protein product is CASSLTGIIGQPQHF.

The chain joins TRBV19 to TRBJ1-2; maybe TRBD1 (6 bases). V was pared by 9 bases and J by 7 bases, with 15 bases between. Germline CDR1 reads LNHDA; CDR2 reads SQIVND (reference sequence). The CDR3 totals 12 residues. The CDR3 loop is CASLKQGSGYTF. Here the CDR3 DNA reads TGTGCCAGCCTAAAACAGGGCTCTGGCTACACCTTC.

The chain carries TRBV6-2 or TRBV6-3 and TRBJ2-5; 12 nucleotides line up with TRBD1. Germline V gives CDR1 MNHEY, CDR2 SVGEGT. The V and J ends lost 6 bases and 5 bases, in that order; junction bases with no gene match: 13. CDR3 length equals 17 residues. The CDR3 loop reads CASSPPTGTGGRETQYF. The CDR3, as DNA: TGTGCCAGCAGCCCCCCGACCGGGACAGGGGGCCGGGAGACCCAGTACTTC.